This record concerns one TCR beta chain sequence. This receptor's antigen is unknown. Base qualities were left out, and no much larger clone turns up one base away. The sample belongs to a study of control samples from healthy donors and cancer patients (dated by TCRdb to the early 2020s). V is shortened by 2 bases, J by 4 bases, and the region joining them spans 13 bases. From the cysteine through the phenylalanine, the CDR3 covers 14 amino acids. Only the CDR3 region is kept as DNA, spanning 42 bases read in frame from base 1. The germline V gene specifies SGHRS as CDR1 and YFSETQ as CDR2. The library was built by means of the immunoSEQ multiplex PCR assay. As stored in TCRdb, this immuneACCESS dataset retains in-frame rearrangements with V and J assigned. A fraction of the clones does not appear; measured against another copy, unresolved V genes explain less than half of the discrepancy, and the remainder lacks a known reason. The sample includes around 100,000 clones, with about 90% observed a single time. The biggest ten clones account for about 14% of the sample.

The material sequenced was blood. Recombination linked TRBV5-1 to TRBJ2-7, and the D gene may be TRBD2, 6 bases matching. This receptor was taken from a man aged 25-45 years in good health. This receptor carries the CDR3 CASSFRDSLYEQYF. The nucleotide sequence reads TGCGCCAGCAGCTTTCGGGACTCCTTATACGAGCAGTACTTC.